This T cell receptor beta chain is from a study of T cells in Graves' hyperthyroidism and ophthalmopathy. This CDR3 has 15 amino acids. J was trimmed by 3 bases and V by 6 bases; bases with no gene match: 8. Germline CDR1 reads MNHNS; CDR2 reads SASEGT. From RNA transcripts, TCR beta CDR3 regions were amplified. Primed by the HTBI set, a first-round RT-PCR was run on the TCR CDR3. TCRdb passed the multiplex PCR reads through MiXCR, listing each CDR3 protein once. The data contain fewer than 900,000 distinct CDR3 sequences, roughly a sixth of them singletons. This clonotype was obtained from a woman between 50 and 59 years old with Graves' hyperthyroidism that later progressed to Graves' ophthalmopathy. The chain has TRBV6-1 and TRBJ1-3, with 7 bases matching TRBD1. The specimen sequenced was blood. The CDR3 loop is CASSPGTDIGNTIYF. CDR3 in DNA: TGTGCCAGCAGCCCCGGGACAGATATTGGAAACACCATATATTTT.